The 12 T cell receptor beta chains reported below all come from one sample, sequenced in a study of T cell changes during pregnancy in multiple sclerosis. Produced via immunoSEQ multiplex PCR; TCRdb's table is partial and in-frame only. This sample carries around 50,000 clones, around 92% of them seen once, and the ten largest clones take 4% to 5.5%. This specimen was CD8+ T cells from peripheral blood mononuclear cells, taken in the first trimester of pregnancy. The receptor source for this set is a female donor with multiple sclerosis, enrolled in a pregnancy study.

The gene calls are TRBV6-1 and TRBJ1-5; D gene uncertain. The CDR3 consists of 15 residues. V lost 7 bases and J 0 bases, leaving 13 bases between the germline ends. The germline V gene encodes CDR1 MNHNS and CDR2 SASEGT. CDR3 in amino acids: CASMGRKDSNQPQHF. In DNA, the CDR3 is TGTGCCAGCATGGGCAGGAAAGATAGCAATCAGCCCCAGCATTTT.

The chain couples TRBV5-1 to TRBJ2-1; 12 positions agree with TRBD2. V was clipped by 5 bases and J by 8 bases; unmatched bases: 11. In germline, CDR1 is SGHRS, CDR2 YFSETQ. The CDR3 loop spans 16 amino acids. This CDR3 is CASSSGLAGLLDEQFF. Here the CDR3 DNA reads TGCGCCAGCAGTTCCGGACTAGCGGGGCTCCTGGATGAGCAGTTCTTC.

CDR3 in amino acids: CASSLGARDRVLSGNTIYF. DNA for the CDR3: TGCGCCAGCAGCTTGGGGGCGCGGGACAGGGTTCTCTCTGGAAACACCATATATTTT. The chain uses TRBV5-1 and TRBJ1-3, with TRBD1 matching 9 bases. Trimming took 0 bases from V and 0 from J; bases not matched to a gene: 10. Per germline, CDR1 SGHRS and CDR2 YFSETQ. There are 19 residues in the CDR3.

The chain employs TRBV2 and TRBJ1-2; 10 nucleotides agree with TRBD1. J was trimmed by 4 bases and V by 4 bases; bases with no gene match: 3. The CDR3 runs to 14 residues. Germline CDR1 reads SNHLY; CDR2 reads FYNNEI. The CDR3 here is CASSGTGGLYGYTF. For the CDR3, the DNA is TGTGCCAGCAGTGGGACAGGGGGGCTCTATGGCTACACCTTC.

This clone was recorded only once. V usage is TRBV6-1 and J usage is TRBJ1-1; possible D gene TRBD1, 6 bases. CDR1 and CDR2 from the germline V gene are MNHNS and SASEGT. V dropped 2 bases and J dropped 11 bases, with 21 bases sitting between them. This CDR3 comprises 15 residues. CDR3 nucleotides: TGTGCCAGCAGTGAATTAGGCAGGGGCGCGGTAAGGGCTTTCTTT. Translating gives CASSELGRGAVRAFF.

The CDR3 sequence is CASSVAGYNEQFF. The CDR3 bases are TGTGCCAGCAGCGTGGCGGGCTACAATGAGCAGTTCTTC. The gene calls are TRBV9 and TRBJ2-1, with D tentatively TRBD2 (5 bases). Per the germline V gene, CDR1 is SGDLS and CDR2 is YYNGEE. Between the trimmed V and J ends, which lost 2 bases and 3 bases, there was a span of 6 bases. The CDR3 sequence is 13 residues long.

The chain has TRBV7-9 and TRBJ2-2, with D perhaps TRBD2 (6 bases). Germline V lookup: CDR1 SEHNR, CDR2 FQNEAQ (reference sequence). Trimming cost V 1 base and J 7 bases, with 13 bases left between them. The CDR3 consists of 15 residues. The CDR3 protein is CASSLVGGSHGELFF. Written as DNA, the CDR3 is TGTGCCAGCAGCTTAGTCGGAGGGAGTCACGGGGAGCTGTTTTTT.

The J gene is TRBJ2-3, the V gene TRBV9; maybe TRBD1 (5 bases). Per the germline V gene, CDR1 is SGDLS and CDR2 is YYNGEE. The CDR3 consists of 16 residues. Trimming cost V 0 bases and J 2 bases, with 13 bases left between them. CDR3 loop: CASSVDYRPTTDTQYF. CDR3 coding DNA: TGTGCCAGCAGCGTAGACTACAGGCCCACCACAGATACGCAGTATTTT.

The genes are TRBV4-1 and TRBJ1-4; 8 bases line up with TRBD1. The CDR3 is 15 amino acids. J was trimmed by 4 bases and V by 2 bases; bases with no gene match: 3. The germline CDR1 and CDR2 sequences are MGHRA and YSYEKL. For the CDR3, the DNA is TGCGCCAGCAGCCAACGGACAGGGAATAATGAAAAACTGTTTTTT. This translates into CASSQRTGNNEKLFF.

This rearrangement joins TRBV7-9 to TRBJ2-7; 8 bases map to TRBD1. V gave up 1 base and J gave up 2 bases; unmatched junction bases: 13. The CDR3 has 18 residues. CDR1 is SEHNR and CDR2 is FQNEAQ in the germline V gene (reference sequence). The CDR3 here is CASSLVEGQGAPTYEQYF. The CDR3 bases are TGTGCCAGCAGCTTAGTAGAGGGGCAGGGGGCCCCAACCTACGAGCAGTACTTC.

This chain connects TRBV7-9 to TRBJ2-1, with D unclear. Germline CDR1 reads SEHNR; CDR2 reads FQNEAQ (reference sequence). CDR3 length: 13 residues. Between the trimmed V and J ends, which lost 2 bases and 10 bases, there was a span of 12 bases. The CDR3 DNA follows: TGTGCCAGCAGCTTACCATCATCTAGGGAGCAGTTCTTC. Translated: CASSLPSSREQFF.

V gene TRBV28 combines with J gene TRBJ1-1, with D maybe TRBD1 (6 bases). The germline V gene encodes CDR1 MDHEN and CDR2 SYDVKM. CDR3 length equals 11 residues. The V gene lost 5 bases and the J gene lost 8 bases, with 9 bases spanning the gap. This chain's CDR3 is CASSSDREAFF. CDR3 nucleotide sequence: TGTGCCAGCAGTAGCGACAGGGAAGCTTTCTTT.